This T cell receptor beta chain was found in a study of T-cell reconstitution after alpha-beta-depleted transplantation in children. Whole-study results and caveats: Most T-cell counts and diversity one year after the transplant came from T cells that were newly produced. Surviving recipient T cells and thymic progenitors produced the high day-60 TCRbeta diversity seen in some patients. There were reportedly several hundred expanded graft clones from which alpha-beta T cells came about two months after transplant.

It was with unique molecular identifiers that the TCRbeta library was prepared. TCRdb redid the calling of the PCR reads with MiXCR, one entry per CDR3 protein. The table includes about 980,000 distinct CDR3 sequences, about 29% detected once. Germline CDR1 is MDHEN and CDR2 is SYDVKM. CDR3 size: 14 residues. V lost 6 bases and J lost 0, with 11 bases in between. This clonotype was seen a few times. The antigen is not known. This clonotype was obtained from a boy under three years old who had a stem cell transplant for SCID, so the T cells may come from the graft donor. The gene calls are TRBV28 and TRBJ1-1; D gene ambiguous. The source was PBMCs, mostly from graft donor cells, collected 360 days after TCRalphabeta/CD19-depleted stem cell transplant. The CDR3 sequence is CASRPSSLNTEAFF. In nucleotides, the CDR3 is TGTGCCAGCAGGCCCAGCAGTTTGAACACTGAAGCTTTCTTT.